The clone carrying this T cell receptor beta chain was seen a single time. Its target is unknown. The data belong to a study of blood T cells in healthy people across ages. Study-wide background: There was about one barcoded beta molecule captured by template switching per two T cells. Study results and limitations: With naive T cell percentage, TCR beta diversity showed a strong correlation. Across the age range, TCR beta diversity per million T cells fell in a roughly linear way.

The CDR3 sequence is 14 residues long. V was pared by 4 bases and J by 10 bases, with 14 bases between. Looked up from germline, CDR1 is SGHVS and CDR2 is FNYEAQ. Together with a sample-barcoded 5' primer, a J-beta primer mix was included in a second PCR lasting roughly 7 to 11 cycles. TCRdb re-analysed the 5' RACE reads in MiXCR, keeping a single row per CDR3 protein. The sample records some 850,000 distinct CDR3 sequences, roughly 25% being singletons. This same sample was also part of a study on T cells of mothers and their children.

The sequence derives from a boy younger than 18 in good health. Sequenced: blood. The gene calls are TRBV7-6 and TRBJ1-6; D unresolved. The CDR3 coding sequence is TGTGCCAGCAGCTCCAACCGACAAAGATCACCCCTCCACTTT. It yields the protein CASSSNRQRSPLHF.